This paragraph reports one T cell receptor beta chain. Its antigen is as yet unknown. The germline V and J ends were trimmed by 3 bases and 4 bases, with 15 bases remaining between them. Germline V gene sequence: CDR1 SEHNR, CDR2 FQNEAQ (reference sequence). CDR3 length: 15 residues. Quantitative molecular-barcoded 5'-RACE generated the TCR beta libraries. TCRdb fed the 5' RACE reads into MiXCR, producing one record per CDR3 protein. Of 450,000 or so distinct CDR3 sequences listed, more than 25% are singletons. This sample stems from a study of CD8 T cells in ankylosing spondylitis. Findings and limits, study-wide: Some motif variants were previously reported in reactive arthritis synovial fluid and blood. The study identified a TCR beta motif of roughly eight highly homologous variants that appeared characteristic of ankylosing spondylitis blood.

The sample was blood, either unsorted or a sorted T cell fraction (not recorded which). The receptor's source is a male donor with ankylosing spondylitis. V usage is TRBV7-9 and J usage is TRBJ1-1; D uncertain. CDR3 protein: CASSFSEARRTEAFF. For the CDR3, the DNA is TGTGCCAGCAGCTTCTCGGAAGCAAGACGCACTGAAGCTTTCTTT. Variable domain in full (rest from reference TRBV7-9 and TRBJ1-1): DTGVSQNPRHKITKRGQNVTFRCDPISEHNRLYWYRQTLGQGPEFLTYFQNEAQLEKSRLLSDRFSAERPKGSFSTLEIQRTEQGDSAMYLCASSFSEARRTEAFFGQGTRLTVV.